This TCR beta chain was obtained from a study of T-cell reconstitution after alpha-beta-depleted transplantation in children. Findings and limits, study-wide: T-cell numbers and diversity one year post-transplant derived largely from freshly generated T cells. Recipient T cells and thymic progenitors that survived gave rise to the high TCRbeta diversity observed at day 60 in some patients. By about two months after transplant, alpha-beta T cells reportedly arose from several hundred graft clones that had expanded.

Unique molecular identifiers tagged the TCRbeta library. TCRdb re-called the PCR reads with MiXCR, one entry per CDR3 protein. The sample holds hundreds of thousands of distinct CDR3 sequences, roughly 14% seen once. Trimming left V 3 bases short and J 3 bases short, with 8 bases between. The germline V gene has CDR1 DFQATT and CDR2 SNEGSKA (reference sequence). This CDR3 comprises 12 residues. There are many counts of this clonotype. The antigen is not known. This sequence was found in a girl aged 2-10 years with congenital amegakaryocytic thrombocytopenia, due to receive a stem cell transplant. The chain employs TRBV20-1 and TRBJ1-2, with a possible D match to TRBD1 (5 bases). The sample in question was PBMCs, obtained before TCRalphabeta/CD19-depleted stem cell transplant. The chain's CDR3 is CSARGGDYGYTF. DNA for the CDR3: TGCAGTGCTAGGGGGGGAGACTATGGCTACACCTTC.